A selection of T cell receptor beta chains follows, all from one sample in a study of T cell repertoires in cytomegalovirus infection. TCRdb reanalysed the reads using MiXCR and keeps one entry per CDR3 protein. Of fewer than 350,000 distinct CDR3 sequences listed, 15% to 20% were seen once; the top ten hold 12%. The sample was PBMCs. The receptors stem from a human donor in good health (CMV status not recorded). Some clones in this sample may be carry-over from other donors' samples. CDR3s include the opening cysteine and the closing phenylalanine or tryptophan. A D gene is named only where the DNA matches it firmly. Expanded clones are given a class, and other clones once, few, many or no size at all.

d_call: TRBD1; clone_size: -; j_call: TRBJ2-2; v_call: TRBV5-4; cdr3_length: 16; cdr3_nt: TGTGCCAGCAGCTTGGAGGGACAGGGGATTGTCGGGGAGCTGTTTTTT; cdr3_aa: CASSLEGQGIVGELFF
d_call: -; clone_size: -; j_call: TRBJ2-2; v_call: TRBV11-1; cdr3_length: 16; cdr3_nt: TGTGCCAGCAGCTCCGTCCTAGGGGGGGCCACCGGGGAGCTGTTTTTT; cdr3_aa: CASSSVLGGATGELFF
d_call: -; clone_size: -; j_call: TRBJ1-1; v_call: TRBV20-1; cdr3_length: 13; cdr3_nt: TGCAGTGCTAGGAGGTTGGAGGGGGCTGAAGCTTTCTTT; cdr3_aa: CSARRLEGAEAFF
d_call: -; clone_size: many; j_call: TRBJ1-2; v_call: TRBV7-9; cdr3_length: 16; cdr3_nt: TGTGCCAGCAGCTTAGAAGCGGTGGCCAGTAACTATGGCTACACCTTC; cdr3_aa: CASSLEAVASNYGYTF
d_call: -; clone_size: -; j_call: TRBJ1-6; v_call: TRBV7-9; cdr3_length: 13; cdr3_nt: TGTGCCAGCAGCCACAAGTCGGATTCACCCCTCCACTTT; cdr3_aa: CASSHKSDSPLHF
d_call: -; clone_size: many; j_call: TRBJ2-5; v_call: TRBV6-2/TRBV6-3; cdr3_length: 15; cdr3_nt: TGTGCCAGCAGTTACTCATCTAGCGCCGCGGAGACCCAGTACTTC; cdr3_aa: CASSYSSSAAETQYF
d_call: -; clone_size: many; j_call: TRBJ2-3; v_call: TRBV7-6; cdr3_length: 16; cdr3_nt: TGTGCCAGCAGCTTAGCATCAGCGGCCCACACAGATACGCAGTATTTT; cdr3_aa: CASSLASAAHTDTQYF
d_call: -; clone_size: many; j_call: TRBJ2-1; v_call: TRBV6-1; cdr3_length: 14; cdr3_nt: TGTGCCAGCACCGACCACCCATCCTACAATGAGCAGTTCTTC; cdr3_aa: CASTDHPSYNEQFF
d_call: -; clone_size: -; j_call: TRBJ2-2; v_call: TRBV20-1; cdr3_length: 15; cdr3_nt: TGCAGTGCTAGAAAGGGACCGATGAACACCGGGGAGCTGTTTTTT; cdr3_aa: CSARKGPMNTGELFF
d_call: TRBD2; clone_size: -; j_call: TRBJ2-7; v_call: TRBV28; cdr3_length: 16; cdr3_nt: TGTGCCAGCAGTAGGGGGTTGACTAGCGGGGGGCGCGAGCAGTACTTC; cdr3_aa: CASSRGLTSGGREQYF
d_call: TRBD1; clone_size: -; j_call: TRBJ1-4; v_call: TRBV11-2; cdr3_length: 21; cdr3_nt: TGTGCCAGCAGCTTAGAGGGCACGCCGGGACAGGGCCCCCGGGTATTTGAAAAACTGTTTTTT; cdr3_aa: CASSLEGTPGQGPRVFEKLFF
d_call: -; clone_size: many; j_call: TRBJ1-5; v_call: TRBV10-3; cdr3_length: 14; cdr3_nt: TGTGCCATCAGTGAAGGGGCTTTGGGTCAGCCCCAGCATTTT; cdr3_aa: CAISEGALGQPQHF
d_call: TRBD1; clone_size: many; j_call: TRBJ1-4; v_call: TRBV6-1; cdr3_length: 17; cdr3_nt: TGTGCCAGCAGTAACGACAGGGATTTAACAACTAATGAAAAACTGTTTTTT; cdr3_aa: CASSNDRDLTTNEKLFF
d_call: -; clone_size: many; j_call: TRBJ2-7; v_call: TRBV7-2; cdr3_length: 16; cdr3_nt: TGTGCCAGCAGCTTAGGTACCTTGACAGGTTCCTACGAGCAGTACTTC; cdr3_aa: CASSLGTLTGSYEQYF
d_call: -; clone_size: few; j_call: TRBJ1-5; v_call: TRBV7-2; cdr3_length: 13; cdr3_nt: TGTGCCAGCAGCTCCAGGATGAATCAGCCCCAGCATTTT; cdr3_aa: CASSSRMNQPQHF
d_call: -; clone_size: -; j_call: TRBJ1-6; v_call: TRBV7-9; cdr3_length: 15; cdr3_nt: TGTGCCAGCAGCTTATTGCGGGGTGAAAATTCACCCCTCCACTTT; cdr3_aa: CASSLLRGENSPLHF
d_call: -; clone_size: many; j_call: TRBJ2-5; v_call: TRBV7-6; cdr3_length: 16; cdr3_nt: TGTGCCAGCAGCTTAATAGACAGCCTTTTACAAGAGACCCAGTACTTC; cdr3_aa: CASSLIDSLLQETQYF
d_call: -; clone_size: many; j_call: TRBJ2-7; v_call: TRBV7-2; cdr3_length: 16; cdr3_nt: TGTGCCAGGACCCGGGCACAGGGTTTATCCCCGGGGCAGCAGTACTTC; cdr3_aa: CARTRAQGLSPGQQYF
d_call: -; clone_size: once; j_call: TRBJ2-2; v_call: TRBV7-2; cdr3_length: 16; cdr3_nt: TGTGCCAGCAGCTTAGTACGCGGGACGAACACCGGGGAGCTGTTTTTT; cdr3_aa: CASSLVRGTNTGELFF
d_call: -; clone_size: -; j_call: TRBJ1-2; v_call: TRBV12-3/TRBV12-4; cdr3_length: 14; cdr3_nt: TGTGCCAGCAGTTTATGGGGGGGTAACTATGGCTACACCTTC; cdr3_aa: CASSLWGGNYGYTF
d_call: -; clone_size: few; j_call: TRBJ1-1; v_call: TRBV12-3/TRBV12-4; cdr3_length: 15; cdr3_nt: TGTGCCAGCAGTTATCTCGCGGCCATGAACACTGAAGCTTTCTTT; cdr3_aa: CASSYLAAMNTEAFF
d_call: -; clone_size: few; j_call: TRBJ1-1; v_call: TRBV4-1; cdr3_length: 14; cdr3_nt: TGCGCCAGCAGCCAAGAGGCAATGAACACTGAAGCTTTCTTT; cdr3_aa: CASSQEAMNTEAFF